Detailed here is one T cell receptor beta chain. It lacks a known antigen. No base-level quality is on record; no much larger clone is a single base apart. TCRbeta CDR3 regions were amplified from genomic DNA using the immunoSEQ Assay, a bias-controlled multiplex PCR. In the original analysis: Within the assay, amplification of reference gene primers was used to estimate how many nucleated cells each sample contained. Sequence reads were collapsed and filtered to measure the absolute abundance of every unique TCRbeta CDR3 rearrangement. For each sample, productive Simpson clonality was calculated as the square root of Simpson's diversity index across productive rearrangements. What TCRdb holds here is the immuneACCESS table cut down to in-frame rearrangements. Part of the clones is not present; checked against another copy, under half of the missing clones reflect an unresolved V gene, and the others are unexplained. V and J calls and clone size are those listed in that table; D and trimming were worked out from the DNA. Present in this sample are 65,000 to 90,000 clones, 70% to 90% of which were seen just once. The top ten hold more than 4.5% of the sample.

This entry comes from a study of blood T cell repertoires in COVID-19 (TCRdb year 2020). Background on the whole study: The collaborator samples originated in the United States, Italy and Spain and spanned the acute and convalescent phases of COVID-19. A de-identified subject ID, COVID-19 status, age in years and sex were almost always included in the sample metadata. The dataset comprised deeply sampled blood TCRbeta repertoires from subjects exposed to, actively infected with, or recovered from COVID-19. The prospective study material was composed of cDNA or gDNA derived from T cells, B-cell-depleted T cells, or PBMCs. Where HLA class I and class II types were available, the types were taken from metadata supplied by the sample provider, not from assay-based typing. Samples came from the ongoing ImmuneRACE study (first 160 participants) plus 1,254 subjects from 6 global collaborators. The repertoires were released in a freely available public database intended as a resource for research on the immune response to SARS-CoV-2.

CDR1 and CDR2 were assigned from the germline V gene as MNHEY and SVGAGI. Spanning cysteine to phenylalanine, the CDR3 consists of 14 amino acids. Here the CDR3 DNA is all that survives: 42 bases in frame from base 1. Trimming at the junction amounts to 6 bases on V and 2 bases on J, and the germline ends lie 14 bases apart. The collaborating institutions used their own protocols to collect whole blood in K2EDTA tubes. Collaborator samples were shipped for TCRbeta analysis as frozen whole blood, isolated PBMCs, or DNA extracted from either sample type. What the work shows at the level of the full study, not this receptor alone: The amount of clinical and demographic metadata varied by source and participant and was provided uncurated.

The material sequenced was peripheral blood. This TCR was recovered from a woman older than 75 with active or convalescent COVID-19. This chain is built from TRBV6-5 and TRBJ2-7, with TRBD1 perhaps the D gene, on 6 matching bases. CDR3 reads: CASRTRTETYEQYF. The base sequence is TGTGCCAGCAGGACCCGGACAGAAACCTACGAGCAGTACTTC.